This T cell receptor beta chain emerged from a study of T-cell memory formation after mild COVID-19. Study at large: Largely, TCR clusters stayed within a single donor.

Trimming pared 5 bases from V and 4 bases from J, leaving 14 bases between. This CDR3 has 14 residues. The germline gives CDR1 SEHNR, CDR2 FQNEAQ (reference sequence). TCRdb reanalysed the 5' RACE reads using MiXCR and keeps one entry per CDR3 protein. Counted here are about 82,000 distinct CDR3 sequences, 9.5% to 15% occurring once; the ten biggest clones make up less than 45%. This sequence originates from a man aged 18 to 30 who had mild COVID-19 (a few samples of this study predate the infection). Cell type and time point are not known. V usage is TRBV7-9 and J usage is TRBJ2-5; D is possibly TRBD2 (6 bases). Specimen: PBMCs or a T cell subset sorted from them (not recorded which). The CDR3, as DNA: TGTGCCAGCAGCCCCCTGGGAGGCGGAGAGACCCAGTACTTC. Amino acids: CASSPLGGGETQYF.